One sample yielded the 19 T cell receptor beta chains listed below, sequenced in a study of T cells in Graves' hyperthyroidism and ophthalmopathy. Authors of the study amplified TCR beta CDR3 regions from RNA transcripts. The HTBI primer set was used in a first-round RT-PCR of the TCR CDR3. TCRdb redid the calling of the multiplex PCR reads with MiXCR, one entry per CDR3 protein. This repertoire shows about 590,000 distinct CDR3 sequences, around 14% found once; its top ten account for 7% to 9%. The sample was blood. The receptor set was obtained from a woman aged 18-30 years with Graves' ophthalmopathy.

This clonotype has at least ten counts. The chain carries TRBV12-3 or TRBV12-4 and TRBJ1-1, with unresolved D. The CDR3 totals 13 residues. V lost 5 bases, J lost 5 bases, and 12 bases lay in between. The CDR3 loop reads CASSDGRMTEAFF. In DNA, the CDR3 is TGTGCCAGCAGTGATGGACGGATGACTGAAGCTTTCTTT.

This clonotype was recorded many times. This chain joins TRBV30 and TRBJ2-5, with TRBD2 as a possible D gene (5 bases). Germline CDR1 and CDR2: GTSNPN and SVGIG (reference sequence). With 3 bases removed from V and 2 bases from J, the gap between germline ends came to 13 bases. The CDR3 spans 14 residues. The DNA for the CDR3 is TGTGCCTGGAGGATCGGTACGGGACAAGAGACCCAGTACTTC. Translation gives CAWRIGTGQETQYF.

This clonotype turned up a few times. The chain links TRBV15 to TRBJ2-1; TRBD1 matches at 7 bases. The V segment lost 1 base and the J segment 5 bases; nucleotides outside the gene matches: 5. This CDR3 has 15 residues. Germline V lookup: CDR1 LNHNV, CDR2 YYDKDF (reference sequence). The CDR3: CATSRVGTADNEQFF. The CDR3 DNA sequence: TGTGCCACCAGCAGAGTCGGGACAGCCGACAATGAGCAGTTCTTC. The full variable domain, its missing parts supplied by reference TRBV15 and TRBJ2-1, is DAMVIQNPRYQVTQFGKPVTLSCSQTLNHNVMYWYQQKSSQAPKLLFHYYDKDFNNEADTPDNFQSRRPNTSFCFLDIRSPGLGDTAMYLCATSRVGTADNEQFFGPGTRLTVL.

In this sample, this clonotype turned up many times. The chain joins TRBV7-8 to TRBJ1-4; D not certain. V gave up 5 bases and J gave up 7 bases, with 14 bases separating them. This CDR3 is 14 amino acids long. Germline V gene lookup returns CDR1 SGHVS and CDR2 FQNEAQ. The chain's CDR3 is CASSPRTAFEKLFF. Written as DNA, the CDR3 is TGTGCCAGCAGCCCCCGGACTGCTTTTGAAAAACTGTTTTTT.

Worth noting for this clonotype: A much larger clone differs from this one at a single base, so this may be a read error. The rearrangement uses TRBV30 and TRBJ2-1; D perhaps matches TRBD1 (6 bases). This CDR3 comprises 17 residues. Per the germline V gene, CDR1 is GTSNPN and CDR2 is SVGIG (reference sequence). V was trimmed by 3 bases and J by 5 bases, leaving 23 bases between them. CDR3: CAWRRPPAGAGDNEQFF. The CDR3 nucleotides read TGTGCCTGGAGGAGGCCCCCCGCAGGGGCAGGCGACAATGAGCAGTTCTTC.

This clonotype was seen repeatedly, ten times or more. CDR3 residues: CASSTPRDLAGYEQYF. CDR3 bases: TGTGCCAGCAGTACTCCACGGGATCTAGCGGGCTACGAGCAGTACTTC. This chain connects TRBV6-1 to TRBJ2-7; 8 nucleotides agree with TRBD2. J was trimmed by 3 bases and V by 5 bases; bases with no gene match: 12. CDR1 MNHNS and CDR2 SASEGT come from the germline V gene. This CDR3 spans 16 amino acids.

This clonotype was seen more than once but under ten times. Germline is not matched at one junction end, which may reflect a read error. V gene TRBV10-3 combines with J gene TRBJ1-5, with 9 nucleotides matching TRBD1. This CDR3 spans 15 amino acids. Germline V CDR1 and CDR2: ENHRY, SYGVKD. The CDR3 sequence is CVISSGTGYNQPQHF. The CDR3 DNA reads TGTGTCATCAGCTCCGGGACAGGGTATAATCAGCCCCAGCATTTT.

V usage is TRBV5-5 and J usage is TRBJ1-3; D is undetermined. The germline V gene encodes CDR1 SGHKS and CDR2 YYEKEE (reference sequence). CDR3 length: 14 residues. With 4 bases removed from V and 2 bases from J, the gap between germline ends came to 10 bases. CDR3 sequence reads: CASSPTQTGNTIYF. Written as DNA, the CDR3 is TGTGCCAGCAGCCCGACCCAAACTGGAAACACCATATATTTT.

There are many counts of this clonotype. The chain recombines TRBV11-2 with TRBJ2-7; 9 bases match TRBD2. Per germline, CDR1 SGHAT and CDR2 FQNNGV. With V trimmed by 3 bases and J by 2 bases, 2 bases remained unmatched. The CDR3 sequence is 14 residues long. This CDR3 reads CASSFAGGAYEQYF. CDR3 in DNA: TGTGCCAGCAGCTTCGCGGGAGGGGCCTACGAGCAGTACTTC.

This clonotype was detected ten times or more. This chain connects TRBV28 to TRBJ2-2; 10 bases agree with TRBD2. The germline V gene has CDR1 MDHEN and CDR2 SYDVKM. The CDR3 loop spans 17 amino acids. Losses at the gene ends were 3 bases for V and 8 bases for J; bases not matched to a gene: 12. For the CDR3, the DNA is TGTGCCAGCAGTTTCCCTTCCCGAGCGGGAGGGCCTGGGGAGCTGTTTTTT. Amino acid sequence: CASSFPSRAGGPGELFF.

This clonotype was observed many times. This chain joins TRBV5-1 and TRBJ2-1, with TRBD2 identical over 9 bases. CDR3 length equals 16 residues. Germline assignment: CDR1 SGHRS and CDR2 YFSETQ. The junction had 11 bases not matched to a gene; V was cut back by 4 bases and J by 6 bases. CDR3 protein: CASSPAWTSEPNEQFF. The CDR3 DNA reads TGCGCCAGCAGCCCGGCGTGGACTAGCGAACCCAATGAGCAGTTCTTC.

This clonotype was picked up many times. The genes are TRBV6-1 and TRBJ1-1, with D unresolved. This CDR3 spans 16 amino acids. V was pared by 5 bases and J by 0 bases, with 16 bases between. Germline lookup yields CDR1 MNHNS and CDR2 SASEGT. CDR3 amino acids: CASSYRQISMNTEAFF. For the CDR3, the DNA is TGTGCCAGCAGTTACCGGCAAATCTCCATGAACACTGAAGCTTTCTTT.

The CDR3: CSARLWRGHNEQFF. The CDR3, as DNA: TGCAGTGCTAGACTCTGGCGGGGGCACAATGAGCAGTTCTTC. This chain links TRBV20-1 with TRBJ2-1, with D tentatively TRBD2 (7 bases). Trimming shortened V by 2 bases and J by 5 bases, and 13 bases separated the two germline ends. In germline, CDR1 is DFQATT, CDR2 SNEGSKA (reference sequence). The CDR3 has 14 residues.

This clonotype came up many times. The chain combines TRBV7-9 with TRBJ1-4; D unresolved. The CDR3 loop spans 12 amino acids. Deletions cut 6 bases from V and 0 bases from J, with 2 bases between. Germline lookup yields CDR1 SEHNR and CDR2 FQNEAQ (reference sequence). CDR3: CASSPTNEKLFF. The DNA for the CDR3 is TGTGCCAGCAGTCCAACTAATGAAAAACTGTTTTTT.

A few counts support this clonotype. The rearrangement joins TRBV5-8 to TRBJ2-2; 7 bases fit TRBD1. This CDR3 spans 16 amino acids. V trimming: 3 bases; J trimming: 2 bases; junction bases outside the gene matches: 7. CDR1 and CDR2 (germline): SGHTS, YDEGEE. The CDR3 DNA reads TGTGCCAGCAGCTGGGGGCCAGGGGGAAACACCGGGGAGCTGTTTTTT. Amino acids: CASSWGPGGNTGELFF.

A note on this clonotype: A much larger clone lies one base from this, so it may be a read error. The CDR3 coding sequence is TGTGCCGCCAGCGGGAGGGCCTCCTCCTACGAGCAGTACTTC. Translating it yields CAASGRASSYEQYF. The chain uses TRBV6-2 or TRBV6-3 and TRBJ2-7; TRBD2 aligns across 10 bases. The CDR3 extends over 14 amino acids. The V gene end was trimmed by 11 bases and the J gene end by 0 bases; junction bases not matched to a gene: 7. The germline V gene encodes CDR1 MNHEY and CDR2 SVGEGT.

The V and J genes are TRBV20-1 and TRBJ1-5; 9 bases fit TRBD1. Germline lookup yields CDR1 DFQATT and CDR2 SNEGSKA (reference sequence). J lost 5 bases, V lost 6 bases, and 5 bases had no gene match. This CDR3 comprises 13 residues. CDR3 region: CSATQGAHQPQHF. The CDR3 DNA sequence: TGCAGTGCAACACAGGGGGCACATCAGCCCCAGCATTTT.

This clonotype was detected many times. The chain couples TRBV28 to TRBJ1-2; 9 nucleotides match TRBD1. From germline, CDR1 is MDHEN and CDR2 SYDVKM. The CDR3 runs 16 residues. V lost 6 bases to trimming and J lost 2 bases; unmatched junction nucleotides: 10. CDR3 sequence (DNA): TGTGCCAGCAGGAGCCGATCGACAGGGGGGAACTATGGCTACACCTTC. This sequence encodes CASRSRSTGGNYGYTF.

There are many counts of this clonotype. The chain recombines TRBV5-1 with TRBJ1-2, with no clear D. Germline CDR1 reads SGHRS; CDR2 reads YFSETQ. Trimming removed 4 bases from V and 4 bases from J, with 14 bases in between. The CDR3 is 14 residues long. For the CDR3, the DNA is TGCGCCAGCAGCCCACGTATGGGCTCCTATGGCTACACCTTC. As protein: CASSPRMGSYGYTF.